This is a list of T cell receptor beta chains from one sample in a study of blood T cell repertoires in COVID-19. Sequencing used immunoSEQ multiplex PCR; TCRdb keeps in-frame clones, though not all of them. The table shows about 130,000 clones, with about 85% occurring only once. Sequenced material: peripheral blood. These receptors were collected from a woman aged 80 or over with acute or convalescent COVID-19. Both conserved end residues are part of each CDR3.

j_call	v_call	cdr3_aa
TRBJ1-5	TRBV6-5	CASSRTVQEQPQHF
TRBJ1-1	TRBV5-1	CASSLGIQLNTEAFF
TRBJ1-4	TRBV5-4	CASSLGQGRTNEKLFF
TRBJ1-1	TRBV5-4	CASSGGQGNTEAFF
TRBJ1-5	TRBV5-4	CASSLGTAPGQPQHF
TRBJ1-6	TRBV28	CASTPGQGYSPLHF
TRBJ1-1	TRBV2	CASSEAEVLGGMNTEAFF
TRBJ1-1	TRBV5-1	CASSPRQEGGAGDTEAFF
TRBJ2-1	TRBV6-5	CASSYRPPREVFF
TRBJ2-5	TRBV4-3	CASSPGVRETQYF
TRBJ1-6	TRBV14	CASSQSSFEAKANSPLHF
TRBJ1-6	TRBV19	CASRSQGSYNSPLHF
TRBJ1-2	TRBV19	CASSITQGGTGYTF
TRBJ1-1	TRBV5-4	CASSSKLGIEGTEAFF
TRBJ2-1	TRBV5-1	CASSLSLVYNEQFF
TRBJ1-4	TRBV10-3	CAISGSIQGARTNEKLFF